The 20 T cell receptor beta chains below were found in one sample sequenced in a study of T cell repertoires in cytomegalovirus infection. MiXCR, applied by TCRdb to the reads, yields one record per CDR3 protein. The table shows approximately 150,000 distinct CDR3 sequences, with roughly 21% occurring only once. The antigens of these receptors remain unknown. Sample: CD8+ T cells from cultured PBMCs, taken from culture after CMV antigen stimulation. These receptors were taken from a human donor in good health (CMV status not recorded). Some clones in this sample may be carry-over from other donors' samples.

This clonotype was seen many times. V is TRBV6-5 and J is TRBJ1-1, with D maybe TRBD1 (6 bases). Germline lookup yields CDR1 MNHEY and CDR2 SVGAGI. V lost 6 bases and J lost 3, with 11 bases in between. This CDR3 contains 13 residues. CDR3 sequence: CASSLGAYTEAFF. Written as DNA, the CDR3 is TGTGCCAGCAGCCTGGGGGCATACACTGAAGCTTTCTTT.

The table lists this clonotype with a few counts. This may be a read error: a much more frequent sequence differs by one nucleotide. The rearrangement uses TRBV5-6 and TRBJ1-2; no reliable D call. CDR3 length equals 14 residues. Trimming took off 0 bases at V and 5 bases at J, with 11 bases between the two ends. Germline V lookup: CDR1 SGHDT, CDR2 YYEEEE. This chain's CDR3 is CASSLAGNSYGYTF. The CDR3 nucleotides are TGTGCCAGCAGCTTGGCCGGGAATTCTTATGGCTACACCTTC.

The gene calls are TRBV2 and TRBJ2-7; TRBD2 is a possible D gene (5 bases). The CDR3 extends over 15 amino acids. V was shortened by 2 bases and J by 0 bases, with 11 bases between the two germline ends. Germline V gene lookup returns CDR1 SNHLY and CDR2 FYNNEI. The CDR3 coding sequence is TGTGCCAGCAGTGAACCGCTAGGGAGCTCCTACGAGCAGTACTTC. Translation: CASSEPLGSSYEQYF.

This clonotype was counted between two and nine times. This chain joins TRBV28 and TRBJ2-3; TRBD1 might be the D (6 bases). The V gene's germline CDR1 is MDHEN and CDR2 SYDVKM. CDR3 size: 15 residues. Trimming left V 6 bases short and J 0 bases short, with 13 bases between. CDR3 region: CASSPGQSSTDTQYF. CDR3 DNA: TGTGCCAGCAGCCCCGGACAGTCTAGCACAGATACGCAGTATTTT.

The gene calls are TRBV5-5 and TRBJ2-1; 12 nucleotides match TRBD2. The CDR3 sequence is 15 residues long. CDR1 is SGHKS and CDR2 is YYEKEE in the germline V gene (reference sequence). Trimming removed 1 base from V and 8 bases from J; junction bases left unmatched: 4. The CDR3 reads CASSLRLAGAYEQFF. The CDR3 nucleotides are TGTGCCAGCAGCTTGAGACTAGCGGGGGCGTATGAGCAGTTCTTC.

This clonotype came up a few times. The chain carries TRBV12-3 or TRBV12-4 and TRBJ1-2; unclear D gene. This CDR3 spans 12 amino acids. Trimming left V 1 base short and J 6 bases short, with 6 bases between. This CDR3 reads CASSLELHGYTF. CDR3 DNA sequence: TGTGCCAGCAGTTTAGAGCTACATGGCTACACCTTC.

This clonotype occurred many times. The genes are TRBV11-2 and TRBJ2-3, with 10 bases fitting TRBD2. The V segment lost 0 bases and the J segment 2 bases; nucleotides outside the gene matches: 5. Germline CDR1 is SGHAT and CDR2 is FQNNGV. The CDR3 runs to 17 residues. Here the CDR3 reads CASSLDPSGGPTDTQYF. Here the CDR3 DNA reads TGTGCCAGCAGCTTAGATCCTAGCGGGGGCCCCACAGATACGCAGTATTTT.

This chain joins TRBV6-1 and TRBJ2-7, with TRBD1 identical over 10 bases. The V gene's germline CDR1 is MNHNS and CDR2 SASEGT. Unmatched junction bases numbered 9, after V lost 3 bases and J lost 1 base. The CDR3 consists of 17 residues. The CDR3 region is CASSEPYGQGVSYEQYF. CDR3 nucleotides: TGTGCCAGCAGTGAGCCTTATGGACAGGGGGTTTCCTACGAGCAGTACTTC.

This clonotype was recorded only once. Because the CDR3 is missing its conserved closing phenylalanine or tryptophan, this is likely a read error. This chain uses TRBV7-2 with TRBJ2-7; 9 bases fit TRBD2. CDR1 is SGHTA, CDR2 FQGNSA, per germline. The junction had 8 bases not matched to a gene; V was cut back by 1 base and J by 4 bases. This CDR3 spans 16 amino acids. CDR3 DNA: TGTGCCAGCAGCTTAGGTGGGCGGGGGGGCCCGTACGAGCAGTACTTA. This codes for CASSLGGRGGPYEQYL.

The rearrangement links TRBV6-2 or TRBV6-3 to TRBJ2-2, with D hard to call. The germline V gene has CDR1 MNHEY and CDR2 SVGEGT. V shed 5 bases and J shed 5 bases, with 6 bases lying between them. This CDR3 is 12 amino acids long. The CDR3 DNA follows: TGTGCCAGCAGTGCTCTGACCGGGGAGCTGTTTTTT. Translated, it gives CASSALTGELFF.

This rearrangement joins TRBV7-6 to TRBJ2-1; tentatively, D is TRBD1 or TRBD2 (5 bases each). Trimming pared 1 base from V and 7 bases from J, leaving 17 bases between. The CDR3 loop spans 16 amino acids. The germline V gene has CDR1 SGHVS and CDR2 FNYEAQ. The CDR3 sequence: CASSLDPGPRFNEQFF. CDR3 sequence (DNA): TGTGCCAGCAGCTTAGATCCGGGGCCCCGCTTTAATGAGCAGTTCTTC.

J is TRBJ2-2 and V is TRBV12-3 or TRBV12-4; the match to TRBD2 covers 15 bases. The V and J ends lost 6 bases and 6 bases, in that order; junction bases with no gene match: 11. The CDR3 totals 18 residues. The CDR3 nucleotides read TGTGCCAGCAGCTCTGGACTAGCGGGGGGGCCAAAGGCCGGGGAGCTGTTTTTT. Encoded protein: CASSSGLAGGPKAGELFF.

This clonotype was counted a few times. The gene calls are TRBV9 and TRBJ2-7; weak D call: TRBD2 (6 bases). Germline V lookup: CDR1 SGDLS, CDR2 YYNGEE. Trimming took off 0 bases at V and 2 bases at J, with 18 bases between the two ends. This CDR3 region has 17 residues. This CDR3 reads CASSVDASGLAPYEQYF. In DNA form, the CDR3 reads TGTGCCAGCAGCGTAGACGCCTCGGGACTCGCCCCCTACGAGCAGTACTTC. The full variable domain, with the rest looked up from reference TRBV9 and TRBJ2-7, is DSGVTQTPKHLITATGQRVTLRCSPRSGDLSVYWYQQSLDQGLQFLIQYYNGEERAKGNILERFSAQQFPDLHSELNLSSLELGDSALYFCASSVDASGLAPYEQYFGPGTRLTVT.

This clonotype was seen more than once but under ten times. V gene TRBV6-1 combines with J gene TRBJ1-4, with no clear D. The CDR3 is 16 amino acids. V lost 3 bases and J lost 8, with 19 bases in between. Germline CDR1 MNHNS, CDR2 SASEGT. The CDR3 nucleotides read TGTGCCAGCAGTGATGCCCCGGGTAGCGGATACGAAAAACTGTTTTTT. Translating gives CASSDAPGSGYEKLFF.

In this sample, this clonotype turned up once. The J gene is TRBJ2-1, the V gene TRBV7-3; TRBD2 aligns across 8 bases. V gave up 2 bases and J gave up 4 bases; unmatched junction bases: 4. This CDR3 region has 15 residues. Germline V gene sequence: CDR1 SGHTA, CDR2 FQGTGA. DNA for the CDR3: TGTGCCAGCAGCTTAGGACTAGCAACATACAATGAGCAGTTCTTC. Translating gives CASSLGLATYNEQFF.

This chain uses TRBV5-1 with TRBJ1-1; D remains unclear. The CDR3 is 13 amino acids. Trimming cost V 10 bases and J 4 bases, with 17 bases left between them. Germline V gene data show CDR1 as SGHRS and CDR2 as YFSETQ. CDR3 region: CAGRAGRGTEAFF. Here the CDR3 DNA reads TGCGCCGGGCGGGCAGGCCGGGGCACTGAAGCTTTCTTT.

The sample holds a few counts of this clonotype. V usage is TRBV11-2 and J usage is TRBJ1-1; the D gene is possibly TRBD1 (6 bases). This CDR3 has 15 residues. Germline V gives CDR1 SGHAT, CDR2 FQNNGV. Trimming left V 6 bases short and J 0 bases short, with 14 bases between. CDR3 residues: CASSTPQGMNTEAFF. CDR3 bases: TGTGCCAGCAGTACTCCACAGGGCATGAACACTGAAGCTTTCTTT.

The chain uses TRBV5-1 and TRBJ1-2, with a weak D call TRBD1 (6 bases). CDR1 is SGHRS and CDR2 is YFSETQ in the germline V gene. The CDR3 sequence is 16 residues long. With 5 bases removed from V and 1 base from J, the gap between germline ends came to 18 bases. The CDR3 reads CASSSEKRTDNYGYTF. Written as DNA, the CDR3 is TGCGCCAGCAGTTCCGAAAAAAGGACAGATAACTATGGCTACACCTTC.

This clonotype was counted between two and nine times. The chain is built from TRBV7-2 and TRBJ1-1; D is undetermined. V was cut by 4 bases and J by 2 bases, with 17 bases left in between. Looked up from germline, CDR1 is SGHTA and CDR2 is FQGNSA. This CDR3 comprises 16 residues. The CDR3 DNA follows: TGTGCCAGCAGCTACCGACCGATGTGGGATAACACTGAAGCTTTCTTT. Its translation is CASSYRPMWDNTEAFF.

This CDR3 reads CASSVGDLIYNEQFF. The CDR3, as DNA: TGTGCCAGCAGCGTGGGCGACCTAATCTACAATGAGCAGTTCTTC. The rearrangement links TRBV7-2 to TRBJ2-1; D gene unclear. The V end was cut by 5 bases, the J end by 3 bases, with 14 bases between. The CDR3 is made up of 15 amino acids. Germline V gene sequence: CDR1 SGHTA, CDR2 FQGNSA.